This is a list of T cell receptor beta chains from one sample in a study of memory CD4+ T cells and cytomegalovirus serostatus. Data came from immunoSEQ multiplex PCR; TCRdb stores just in-frame clones and leaves some out. The sample lists some 30,000 clones, under 80% seen once, with 0.63% in the top ten. Sequencing was performed on memory CD4+ T cells from blood. The receptors here all came from an adult in good health and CMV-seronegative. Some clones in this sample may be carry-over from other donors' samples. Both conserved end residues are part of each CDR3. Fields, in order: D gene, clone size, V gene, J gene, CDR3 DNA, CDR3 protein. A D gene is named only where the DNA matches it firmly. Clone size appears in some rows only: once, few, many, or a class for an expanded clone.

>.|.|TRBV5-5|TRBJ1-6
TGTGCCAGCAGCTTGGGGGCAGGTAATAATTCACCCCTCCACTTT
CASSLGAGNNSPLHF
>TRBD2|.|TRBV5-1|TRBJ2-3
TGCGCCAGCAGCTCGGATCGGGGACTAGCGGGGGCGGGGACGCAGTATTTT
CASSSDRGLAGAGTQYF
>.|once|TRBV4-1|TRBJ2-5
TGCGCCAGCAGCCAAGTATTTACGCGGGGACAAGAGACCCAGTACTTC
CASSQVFTRGQETQYF
>.|.|TRBV4-3|TRBJ2-5
TGCGCCAGCAGCCAAGAGTACGGAGGGAGTACTAGGTTGGGGGTGGGCCAGTACTTC
CASSQEYGGSTRLGVGQYF
>.|.|TRBV11-2|TRBJ2-1
TGTGCCAGCAGGCAACCGGGACTCTACAATGAGCAGTTCTTC
CASRQPGLYNEQFF
>.|.|TRBV30|TRBJ1-4
TGTGCCTGGAGTGTAGACACGGGGGGAAAGGGTGAAAAACTGTTTTTT
CAWSVDTGGKGEKLFF
>.|.|TRBV20-1|TRBJ1-2
TGCAGTGCTGAAGAACTATATGGCTACACCTTC
CSAEELYGYTF
>.|.|TRBV30|TRBJ1-5
TGTGCCTGGAGTAAGGAAAGCGCCAATCAGCCCCAGCATTTT
CAWSKESANQPQHF
>.|few|TRBV6-5|TRBJ1-5
TGTGCCAGCAGTTACACGGGGAGCAATCAGCCCCAGCATTTT
CASSYTGSNQPQHF
>.|few|TRBV10-1|TRBJ1-1
TGCGCCAGCAGGGATCAGGGTCCGGCTGAAGCTTTCTTT
CASRDQGPAEAFF
>.|few|TRBV4-3|TRBJ1-2
TGCGCCAGCAGCCAAGAGGCCGGGTTCAGGATATATGGCTACACCTTC
CASSQEAGFRIYGYTF
>.|.|TRBV7-2|TRBJ1-2
TGTGCCAGCAGCTTAGCCCAGGGTCATGGCTACACCTTC
CASSLAQGHGYTF
>TRBD2|.|TRBV7-2|TRBJ2-7
TGTGCCAGCAGCTTAGACGGGGGGGGGTTCTACGAGCAGTACTTC
CASSLDGGGFYEQYF
>.|.|TRBV7-2|TRBJ1-2
TGTGCCAGCAGCCCTCGTCGGGGGGGGGTCTATGGCTACACCTTC
CASSPRRGGVYGYTF
>.|.|TRBV5-1|TRBJ2-3
TGCGCCAGCAGCTTACCGACGGGCACAGATACGCAGTATTTT
CASSLPTGTDTQYF
>.|.|TRBV19|TRBJ1-2
TGTGCCAGTAGTGAAGACAGGCGGGACTATGGCTACACCTTC
CASSEDRRDYGYTF
>TRBD2|.|TRBV9|TRBJ2-3
TGTGCCAGCAGCGGAGGGACTAGCGGGAGGAGGGAGGGCACAGATACGCAGTATTTT
CASSGGTSGRREGTDTQYF
>.|.|TRBV6-5|TRBJ2-3
TGTGCCAGCAGTTACTCGCGGCAAGCGAGCACAGATACGCAGTATTTT
CASSYSRQASTDTQYF
>.|.|TRBV5-5|TRBJ1-4
TGTGCCAGCAGCCTCTCTGGGACATATGGGTCAACTAATGAAAAACTGTTTTTT
CASSLSGTYGSTNEKLFF
>.|.|TRBV10-3|TRBJ2-7
TGTGCCATCAGAAGGGATTACGAGCAGTACTTC
CAIRRDYEQYF
>TRBD1|.|TRBV5-1|TRBJ1-4
TGCGCCAGCAGCAGACAGGGCGCGGTGACTAATGAAAAACTGTTTTTT
CASSRQGAVTNEKLFF
>.|.|TRBV19|TRBJ1-4
TGTGCCAGTAGTATGGGTCCGGGAATGGATGAAAAACTGTTTTTT
CASSMGPGMDEKLFF
>.|few|TRBV7-8|TRBJ1-6
TGTGCCAGCAGCTTCGAGACGGGAATGAATTCACCCCTCCACTTT
CASSFETGMNSPLHF
>TRBD1|.|TRBV2|TRBJ1-6
TGTGCCAGCAGTTATGGACAGGGGGTTAATTCACCCCTCCACTTT
CASSYGQGVNSPLHF
>.|few|TRBV29-1|TRBJ1-2
TGCAGCGTTGGAGGACAAAACTATGGCTACACCTTC
CSVGGQNYGYTF
>TRBD1|.|TRBV11-2|TRBJ2-5
TGTGCCAGCAGCCCGCTGAGGGGACAGGGCCAGGGAGAGACCCAGTACTTC
CASSPLRGQGQGETQYF
>.|.|TRBV2|TRBJ1-5
TGTGCCAGCAGTCTCAACAGGGTTAGCAATCAGCCCCAGCATTTT
CASSLNRVSNQPQHF
>.|.|TRBV13|TRBJ2-7
TGTGCCAGCAGCTTAGGGGACATTATCTCCTACGAGCAGTACTTC
CASSLGDIISYEQYF
>TRBD1|.|TRBV18|TRBJ2-2
TGTGCCAGCTCGACCGGGACAGGGGCTACCACTACCGGGGAGCTGTTTTTT
CASSTGTGATTTGELFF
>.|medium-sized|TRBV19|TRBJ1-5
TGTGCCAGTAGATTTGACAGATTTAGCAATCAGCCCCAGCATTTT
CASRFDRFSNQPQHF